A selection of T cell receptor beta chains follows, all from one sample in a study of CD8 T cells in Susac syndrome. One entry per CDR3 protein results from TCRdb running MiXCR on the immunoSEQ multiplex PCR reads. Of 55,000 to 70,000 distinct CDR3 sequences listed, 85% to 95% are singletons. Material: CD8+ T cells from PBMCs. The receptors here all came from a human donor in good health. The CDR3 runs from the conserved cysteine through the conserved F or W. The D gene is left open where the match is weak. Expanded clones are given a class, and other clones once, few, many or no size at all.

V	J	D	size	DNA	CDR3
TRBV7-9	TRBJ2-7	-	-	TGTGCCAGCAGTCTGACTAGCTACGAGCAGTACTTC	CASSLTSYEQYF
TRBV14	TRBJ2-1	-	-	TGTGCCAGCAGCCATCCTATCTGGCCAACCAATGAGCAGTTCTTC	CASSHPIWPTNEQFF
TRBV28	TRBJ1-5	-	-	TGTGCCAGCAGACCCACAGGGATTAGCAATCAGCCCCAGCATTTT	CASRPTGISNQPQHF
TRBV27	TRBJ2-2	-	-	TGTGCCAGCAGTTTTTCCCTCCCAGGGACGGACGGGGAGCTGTTTTTT	CASSFSLPGTDGELFF
TRBV10-3	TRBJ1-1	-	-	TGTGCCATCAGTGATCGGCAGGGGAACACTGAAGCTTTCTTT	CAISDRQGNTEAFF
TRBV12-3/TRBV12-4	TRBJ1-1	-	-	TGTGCCAGCAGTTTCCCTGGCAGGGACGCTTTCTTT	CASSFPGRDAFF
TRBV7-2	TRBJ2-2	TRBD2	-	TGTGCCAGCAGGGAGTGGACTAGCGGGGGGACGAACACCGGGGAGCTGTTTTTT	CASREWTSGGTNTGELFF
TRBV27	TRBJ2-5	-	-	TGTGCCAGCTGGGGAGGGGGAGAGACCCAGTACTTC	CASWGGGETQYF
TRBV19	TRBJ2-5	TRBD1	-	TGTGCCAGTAGTTCGGGACAGGGGGTCATCGGAGAGACCCAGTACTTC	CASSSGQGVIGETQYF
TRBV27	TRBJ1-2	-	once	TGTGCCAGCAGTTCTCAAACAGGCAACTATGGCTACACCTTC	CASSSQTGNYGYTF